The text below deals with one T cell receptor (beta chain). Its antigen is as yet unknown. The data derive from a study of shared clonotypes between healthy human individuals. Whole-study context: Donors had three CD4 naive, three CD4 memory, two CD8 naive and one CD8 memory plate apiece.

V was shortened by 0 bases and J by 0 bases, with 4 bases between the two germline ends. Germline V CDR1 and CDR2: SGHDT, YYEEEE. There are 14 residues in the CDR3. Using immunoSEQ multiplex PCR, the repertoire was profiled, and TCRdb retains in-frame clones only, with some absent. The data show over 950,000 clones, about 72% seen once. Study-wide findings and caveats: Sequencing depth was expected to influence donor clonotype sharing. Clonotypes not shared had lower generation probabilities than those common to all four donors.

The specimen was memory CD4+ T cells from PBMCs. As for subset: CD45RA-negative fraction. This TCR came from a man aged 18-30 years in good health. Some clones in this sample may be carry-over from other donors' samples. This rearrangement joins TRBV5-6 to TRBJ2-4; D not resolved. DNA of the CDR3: TGTGCCAGCAGCTTGGATCTAGCCAAAAACATTCAGTACTTC. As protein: CASSLDLAKNIQYF.